The T cell receptor (beta chain) under discussion was sequenced for a study of high-grade serous ovarian cancer treatment subgroups. Study overall: Samples averaged around 14,000 reads and about 7,100 unique TCR beta rearrangements. Study-wide results and limits: Different patients shared almost no repertoire; same-patient tumors shared about 0.1 to 0.8.

As concerns this clone: Its specificity is unknown.

The data were produced by immunoSEQ multiplex PCR, yet TCRdb's version contains in-frame clones alone and is incomplete. The data show a few thousand clones, about 70% seen once. The tumor samples were collected prior to definitive surgery or chemotherapy. CDR1 is SGHDT, CDR2 YYEEEE, per germline. The CDR3 sequence is 17 residues long. Unmatched junction bases numbered 8, after V lost 0 bases and J lost 3 bases. The origin of this receptor is a human donor with high-grade serous ovarian cancer. The source material was tumor tissue. The chain uses TRBV5-6 and TRBJ2-1; 8 bases fit TRBD1. In DNA form, the CDR3 reads TGTGCCAGCAGCTTGGACTATGGGACAGGACTCTACAATGAGCAGTTCTTC. Protein product: CASSLDYGTGLYNEQFF.